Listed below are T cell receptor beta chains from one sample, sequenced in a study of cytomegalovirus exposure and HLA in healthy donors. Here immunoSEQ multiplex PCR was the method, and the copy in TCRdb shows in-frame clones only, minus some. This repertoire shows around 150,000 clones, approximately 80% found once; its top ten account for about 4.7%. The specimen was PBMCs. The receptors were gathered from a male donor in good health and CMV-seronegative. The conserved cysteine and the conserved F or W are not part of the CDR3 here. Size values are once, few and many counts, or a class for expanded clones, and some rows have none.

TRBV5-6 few ASSLPSGGFNEQF
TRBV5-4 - ASSVTGYGLSSYEQY
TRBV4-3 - ASSPAGGYEQY
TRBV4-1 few ASSQGPGARVGGYT
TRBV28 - ASSLGVIRTVPVGDQLYEQY
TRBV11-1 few ASSFQDSSYNEQF
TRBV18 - ASSPPKAGSDTQY
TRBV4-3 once ASSQGIAFIQY
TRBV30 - AWSIRTGRPPETQY
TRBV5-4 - ASSLPGGGYT
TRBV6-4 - ASRLDSWEVEAF
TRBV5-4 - ASSRYTSATNEKLF
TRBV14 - ASSQVVGGRDGYT
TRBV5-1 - ASSANTNEQY
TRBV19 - ASSVAGYHYGYT
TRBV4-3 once ASSLYRGSYNEQF
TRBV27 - ASSLSWRNSPLH
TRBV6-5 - ASKPGAGNTIY
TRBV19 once ASMGTALMNTEAF
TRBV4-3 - ASSQDPPGGVETQY
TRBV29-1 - SVRRDLGGNTIY
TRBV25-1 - ASSSRAGTGSSYEQY
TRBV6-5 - ASSLRGQTYEQY
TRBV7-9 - ASSLGQGIFYEQY
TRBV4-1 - ASSQNRGSPLH
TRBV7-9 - ASSLTSVDTQY
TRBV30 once AWSVTGGGYGYT
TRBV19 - ASSMGQAGYGYT
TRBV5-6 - ASSPDRYETQY
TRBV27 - ASKGVKQF
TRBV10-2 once ASRGGQGIKGGNTIY
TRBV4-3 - ASSQERRGGTEAF
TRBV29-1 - SVKPGVSYEQY
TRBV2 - ASSRTSGGAFSTDTQY
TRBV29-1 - SGRRDYEQY
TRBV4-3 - ASSQDPGGGETQY
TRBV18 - ASSPLEGGNTIY
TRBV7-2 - ASSSDRVREKLF
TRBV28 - ASSGATEAF
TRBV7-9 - ASSSETSGEDDEQF
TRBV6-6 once ASSWSDEQY
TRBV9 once ASSANRDSPLH
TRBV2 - ASSPRMGGELF
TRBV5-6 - ASSLWWTGEIDGYT
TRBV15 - ATSRDPPRTGRAIYNSPLH
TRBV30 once AWAGTANVLT
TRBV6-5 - ASKLQGTGANVLT